A selection of T cell receptor beta chains follows, all from one sample in a study of PD-L1 blockade in urothelial cancer. Assay used: immunoSEQ multiplex PCR; TCRdb lists only in-frame clones, some missing. This sample has about 42,000 clones, with roughly 77% found just once. Material: PBMCs, obtained around atezolizumab (anti-PD-L1) treatment. Receptors originate from a man between 65 and 80 years old with urothelial cancer. Both conserved end residues are trimmed from each CDR3. D genes are given only for firm matches.

TRBD2,TRBV4-1,TRBJ2-3,ASSPHGASGTGTDTQY
TRBD1,TRBV7-7,TRBJ2-7,ASSLGDRTYEQY
TRBD2,TRBV10-3,TRBJ2-3,AISGQRGASGKTVDTQY
-,TRBV10-3,TRBJ2-1,AIRGGRKNEQF
TRBD1,TRBV28,TRBJ1-4,ASSPRDRGFYDEKLF
-,TRBV5-1,TRBJ2-7,ASSLEQGYYEQY
-,TRBV6-6,TRBJ1-1,ASSYSQGMNTEAF
TRBD2,TRBV28,TRBJ2-7,ASSLTRAGVYHEQY
-,TRBV4-1,TRBJ1-2,ASSQVANANYGYT
TRBD2,TRBV7-2,TRBJ2-1,ASSWGLQNNEQF
-,TRBV5-1,TRBJ2-1,ASSPDPENEQF
TRBD2,TRBV7-7,TRBJ2-1,ASSSGRALNNEQF
-,TRBV4-1,TRBJ2-5,ASSQGPGRTQETQY
TRBD2,TRBV7-8,TRBJ2-5,ASSLGRAGLLETQY
TRBD1,TRBV11-1,TRBJ1-1,ASSLWDRNTEAF
TRBD2,TRBV5-1,TRBJ2-3,ASSLAGGPVTDTQY
-,TRBV4-1,TRBJ2-2,ASRRGDLTGELF
-,TRBV2,TRBJ2-1,ASSPEARSYNEQF
TRBD1,TRBV19,TRBJ2-7,ASSTGTASGEQY
TRBD2,TRBV5-5,TRBJ2-3,ASLTGLAGRDTQY
TRBD1,TRBV14,TRBJ2-2,ASSQDLYPDRLNGELF
-,TRBV9,TRBJ1-1,ASSETVNTEAF
TRBD2,TRBV10-3,TRBJ2-7,AISESAAGGYEQY
-,TRBV30,TRBJ1-5,AWSGGALWPQH
TRBD2,TRBV27,TRBJ2-7,ASSSNRDYYSSYEQY
TRBD1,TRBV15,TRBJ1-1,ATSLTGDTEAF
-,TRBV6-4,TRBJ1-5,ASSQQGYSNQPQH
-,TRBV7-9,TRBJ1-2,ASSPRLNYGYT
-,TRBV5-8,TRBJ2-6,ASSRRGDSGANVLT
-,TRBV5-4,TRBJ2-7,ASSPSKRASYEQY
-,TRBV28,TRBJ1-2,ASSHLQGGHT
-,TRBV19,TRBJ2-3,ASSIAAGTDTQY
TRBD2,TRBV4-2,TRBJ2-3,ASSSRTSGSTDTQY
-,TRBV18,TRBJ2-7,ASSGSSYEQY
-,TRBV11-3,TRBJ2-7,ASSLQSRGYEQY
TRBD1,TRBV5-1,TRBJ2-3,ASSPGRDRKTDTQY
-,TRBV9,TRBJ1-1,ASSQSGVSGNTEAF
-,TRBV15,TRBJ1-2,ATSRSPGGVDGYT
TRBD2,TRBV4-3,TRBJ2-1,ASSPLTSSNEQF
-,TRBV7-2,TRBJ1-1,ASSSTGMNTEAF
TRBD2,TRBV15,TRBJ2-7,ATSVGKRESLLEYEQY
TRBD1,TRBV5-1,TRBJ1-1,ASSYRQGAGGTEAF
-,TRBV30,TRBJ1-5,AWTTKPPGNQPQH
TRBD2,TRBV28,TRBJ2-2,ASSLTLADSNTGELF
-,TRBV9,TRBJ2-2,ASSVEGGLNTGELF
TRBD1,TRBV4-3,TRBJ2-1,ASSQDTGQGFSQF
-,TRBV13,TRBJ2-3,ASSLAIKGRTDTQY
-,TRBV28,TRBJ1-5,AIAWSINQPQH
-,TRBV5-8,TRBJ1-5,ASSLSPNQPQH
-,TRBV21-1,TRBJ1-2,ASSKDTGLVIK
-,TRBV27,TRBJ1-1,ASSKEGSTEAF
-,TRBV7-6,TRBJ1-2,ASSLGGQLGYGYT
-,TRBV5-1,TRBJ1-6,ASSLAGLNSPLH
TRBD1,TRBV29-1,TRBJ1-2,SVHGQGRPWDYGYT
-,TRBV6-1,TRBJ2-3,ASTGQDTQY